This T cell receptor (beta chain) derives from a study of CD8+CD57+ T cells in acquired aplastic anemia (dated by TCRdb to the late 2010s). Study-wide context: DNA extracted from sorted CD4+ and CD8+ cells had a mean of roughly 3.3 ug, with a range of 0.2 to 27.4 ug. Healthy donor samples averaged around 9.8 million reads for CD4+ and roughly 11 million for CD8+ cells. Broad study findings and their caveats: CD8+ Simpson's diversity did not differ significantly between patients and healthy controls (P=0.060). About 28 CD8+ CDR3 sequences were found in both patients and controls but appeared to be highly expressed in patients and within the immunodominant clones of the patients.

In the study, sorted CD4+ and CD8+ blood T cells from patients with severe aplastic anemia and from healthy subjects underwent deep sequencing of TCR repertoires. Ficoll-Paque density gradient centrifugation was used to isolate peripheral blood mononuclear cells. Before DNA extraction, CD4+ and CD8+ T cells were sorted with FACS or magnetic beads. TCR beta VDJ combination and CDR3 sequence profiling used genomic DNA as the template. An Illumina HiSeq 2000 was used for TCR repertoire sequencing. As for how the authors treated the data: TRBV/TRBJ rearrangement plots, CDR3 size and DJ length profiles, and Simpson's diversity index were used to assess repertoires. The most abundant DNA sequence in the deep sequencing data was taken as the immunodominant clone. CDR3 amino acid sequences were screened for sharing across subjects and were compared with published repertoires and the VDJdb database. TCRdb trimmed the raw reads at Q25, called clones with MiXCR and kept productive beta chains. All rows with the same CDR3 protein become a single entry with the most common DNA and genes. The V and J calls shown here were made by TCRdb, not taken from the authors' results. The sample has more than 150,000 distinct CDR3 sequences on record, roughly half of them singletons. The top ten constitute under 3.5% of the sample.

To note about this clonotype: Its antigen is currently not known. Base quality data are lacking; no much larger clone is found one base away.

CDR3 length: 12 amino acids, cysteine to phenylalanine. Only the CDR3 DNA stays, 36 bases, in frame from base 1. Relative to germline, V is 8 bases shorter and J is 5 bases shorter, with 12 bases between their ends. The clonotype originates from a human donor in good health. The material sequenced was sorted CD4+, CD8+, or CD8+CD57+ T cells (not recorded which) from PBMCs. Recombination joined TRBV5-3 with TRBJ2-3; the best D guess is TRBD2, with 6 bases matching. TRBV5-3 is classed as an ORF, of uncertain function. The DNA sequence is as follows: TGTGCCAGCAGCGGGCCCATAGATACGCAGTATTTT. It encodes CASSGPIDTQYF.